A single sample is the source of the 26 T cell receptor beta chains below, sequenced in a study of T cell clonality in common variable immunodeficiency. Study-level results: Reportedly, TCR beta sequences from common variable immunodeficiency showed fewer deletions and N-nucleotide insertions.

Libraries were prepared by immunoSEQ multiplex PCR; TCRdb keeps only in-frame clonotypes and omits some of them. Altogether about 20,000 clones were found in the sample, and no singletons occur. No cognate antigen is known for these TCRs. The specimen sequenced was peripheral blood mononuclear cells. These receptor sequences come from a human donor with common variable immunodeficiency.

This clone has a handful of counts. The sequenced fragment ends 3 residues before the CDR3 boundary, so the rest is inferred from the germline J gene. The chain couples TRBV7-2 to TRBJ2-1, with 10 bases aligning to TRBD2. Germline lookup yields CDR1 SGHTA and CDR2 FQGNSA. The V and J ends lost 4 bases and 4 bases, in that order; junction bases with no gene match: 4. CDR3 length equals 15 residues. The CDR3 bases that were read are TGTGCCAGCAGCTACGGACTAGCGGAATACAATGAG. It codes for CASSYGLAEYNE. The full CDR3 sequence reads CASSYGLAEYNEQFF. The full variable domain, in which reference TRBV7-2 and TRBJ2-1 provide the parts outside the CDR3, is GAGVSQSPSNKVTEKGKDVELRCDPISGHTALYWYRQSLGQGLEFLIYFQGNSAPDKSGLPSDRFSAERTGGSVSTLTIQRTQQEDSAVYLCASSYGLAEYNEQFFGPGTRLTVL.

This clone came up a few times. The sequenced CDR3 bases are TGTGCCAGTAGCAGGGGGCGGCCTGGGGCCAACGTC. Its translation: CASSRGRPGANV. The whole CDR3 protein reads CASSRGRPGANVLTF. The J gene is TRBJ2-6, the V gene TRBV19; 8 nucleotides line up with TRBD1. The read terminates 3 residues before the CDR3 end, so the remaining end is supplied by the germline J gene. Germline V gene sequence: CDR1 LNHDA, CDR2 SQIVND (reference sequence). V shed 6 bases, J shed 2 bases, and the junction held 3 bases outside the gene matches. The CDR3 spans 15 residues.

Comment on this clone: The read gets to within 3 residues of the CDR3 end, and the germline J gene fills in the rest. The chain joins TRBV7-9 to TRBJ2-7; D not certain. The CDR3 length is 14 residues. Germline assignment: CDR1 SEHNR and CDR2 FQNEAQ (reference sequence). Trimming shortened V by 2 bases and J by 1 base, and 9 bases separated the two germline ends. The CDR3 spells CASSLYHQSYEQYF. The part of the CDR3 DNA that was read is TGTGCCAGCAGCTTATATCACCAGTCCTACGAG.

This clone is medium-sized (0.01 to 0.1%) within its sample. The CDR3 end lies 3 residues beyond the end of the read and is filled in from the germline J gene. The V gene is TRBV28, the J gene TRBJ2-3; the D gene is possibly TRBD2 (6 bases). The CDR3 contains 15 residues. V dropped 2 bases and J dropped 3 bases, with 12 bases sitting between them. CDR1 and CDR2 (germline): MDHEN, SYDVKM. CDR3 sequence reads: CASSLRTSRTDTQYF. The CDR3 DNA, read in part, is TGTGCCAGCAGTTTAAGAACTAGCAGAACAGATACG.

By its share, this clone is medium-sized. CDR3 DNA (partial): TGTGCCATCAGTGAGGATCCGGGGTCTGGAAACACC. Its translation is CAISEDPGSGNT. The entire CDR3 is CAISEDPGSGNTIYF. V is TRBV10-3 and J is TRBJ1-3; D unresolved. With the read ending 3 residues before the CDR3 end, the germline J gene is used to fill in that end. The germline gives CDR1 ENHRY, CDR2 SYGVKD. The CDR3 sequence is 15 residues long. Trimming took 2 bases from V and 1 from J, leaving 9 bases between them.

Worth noting for this clone: The read gets to within 3 residues of the CDR3 end, and the germline J gene fills in the rest. The chain joins TRBV19 to TRBJ1-2; weak D call: TRBD1 (6 bases). Germline V gives CDR1 LNHDA, CDR2 SQIVND (reference sequence). V was trimmed by 5 bases and J by 4 bases, leaving 11 bases between them. CDR3 size: 13 residues. The part of the CDR3 DNA that was read is TGTGCCAGTAGTTACCGGGACACCTATGGC. It translates to CASSYRDTYG. In full, the CDR3 reads CASSYRDTYGYTF.

Points on this clone: With the read ending 3 residues before the CDR3 end, the germline J gene is used to fill in that end. The chain couples TRBV19 to TRBJ2-5; no clear D. CDR1 is LNHDA and CDR2 is SQIVND in the germline V gene (reference sequence). Between the trimmed V and J ends, which lost 5 bases and 5 bases, there was a span of 9 bases. The CDR3 runs 12 residues. CDR3 protein: CASSVNTETQYF. The CDR3 bases that were read are TGTGCCAGTAGTGTGAACACGGAGACC.

Concerning this clone itself: The read ends 3 residues before the CDR3 terminus; that terminus is restored from the germline J gene. The V gene is TRBV7-9, the J gene TRBJ2-2, with a tentative D call TRBD2 (5 bases). The CDR3 is 15 residues long. Germline CDR1 and CDR2: SEHNR and FQNEAQ (reference sequence). Trimming left V 5 bases short and J 4 bases short, with 14 bases between. Partial CDR3 DNA: TGTGCCAGCAGCCCCCGGGGAAGAGCCACCGGGGAG. Translating it yields CASSPRGRATGE. The complete CDR3 protein is CASSPRGRATGELFF.

A remark on this clone: A junction boundary mismatches the germline segment, possibly from a read error. Coverage ceases 3 residues before the CDR3 finishes, and the germline J gene fills in the end. This chain connects TRBV7-7 to TRBJ2-2; TRBD1 aligns across 8 bases. The CDR3 totals 13 residues. Looked up from germline, CDR1 is SSHAT and CDR2 is FNYEAQ (reference sequence). The CDR3 loop is CASSVDRAGELFF. The covered CDR3 bases are TGTGCTAGCAGCGTGGACAGGGCCGGGGAG.

About this clone itself: Read sequence stops 3 residues before the CDR3 end, and the germline J gene provides the missing end. V gene TRBV30 combines with J gene TRBJ2-3, with no clear D. The CDR3 totals 13 residues. Per germline, CDR1 GTSNPN and CDR2 SVGIG (reference sequence). V was clipped by 3 bases and J by 2 bases, with 9 bases between them. The CDR3 bases that were read are TGTGCCTGGAGCAACACCCACACAGATACG. Translating gives CAWSNTHTDT. The full CDR3 protein is CAWSNTHTDTQYF.

This clone was counted between two and nine times. The CDR3 end is not reached by the read, which stops 3 residues before it; the germline J gene fills it in. The J gene is TRBJ1-3, the V gene TRBV7-9; D remains ambiguous. This CDR3 is built from 13 residues. The V gene's germline CDR1 is SEHNR and CDR2 FQNEAQ (reference sequence). The V gene lost 5 bases and the J gene lost 2 bases, with 7 bases spanning the gap. The CDR3 protein is CASSQDPGNTIYF. The DNA read from the CDR3 is TGTGCCAGCAGCCAGGATCCTGGAAACACC.

By sample fraction, this clone is medium-sized. The DNA ends 3 residues before the CDR3 does, and the rest of the CDR3 is filled in from the germline J gene. The V call is TRBV9, the J call TRBJ2-3; 10 nucleotides agree with TRBD2. The V gene end was trimmed by 0 bases and the J gene end by 7 bases; junction bases not matched to a gene: 11. The CDR3 is 17 amino acids. Per the germline V gene, CDR1 is SGDLS and CDR2 is YYNGEE. The CDR3 protein is CASSVGYASGSPYTQYF. CDR3 DNA, as far as it was read: TGTGCCAGCAGCGTAGGTTATGCTAGCGGGAGTCCCTATACG.

This clone was seen more than once but under ten times. The CDR3 end falls 3 residues outside the read, so it is completed with the germline J gene. The rearrangement links TRBV19 to TRBJ2-3; 11 bases fit TRBD2. CDR3 length: 16 amino acids. Germline CDR1 and CDR2: LNHDA and SQIVND (reference sequence). The sequenced part of the CDR3 DNA is TGTGCCACCCGAGGGGGACTAGCGGAGAGGGGGTCTGCG. This gives the protein CATRGGLAERGSA. From start to end, the CDR3 is CATRGGLAERGSAQYF.

There are a few counts of this clone. The CDR3 is cut off 3 residues early in the read; its end comes from the germline J gene. The V gene is TRBV6-2 or TRBV6-3, the J gene TRBJ2-6; 10 bases map to TRBD2. With 4 bases clipped from V and 0 bases from J, the junction kept 3 bases outside the gene matches. The CDR3 loop spans 17 amino acids. The germline gives CDR1 MNHEY, CDR2 SVGEGT. The covered CDR3 bases are TGTGCCAGCAGTTCAGCGGGGGGGAACTCTGGGGCCAACGTC. It yields the protein CASSSAGGNSGANV. The CDR3 as a whole reads CASSSAGGNSGANVLTF.

As to this clone: Other DNA sequences in this sample translate to the same CDR3. The sequenced CDR3 bases are TGTGCCAGCAGCTTGGGGGCTACG. Encoded protein: CASSLGAT. The whole CDR3 sequence is CASSLGATQYF. V and J are TRBV7-2 and TRBJ2-3; maybe TRBD1 (6 bases). The missing CDR3 end, 3 residues past where the read stops, is filled in from the germline J gene. Per the germline V gene, CDR1 is SGHTA and CDR2 is FQGNSA. This CDR3 is 11 amino acids long. The V end lost 3 bases, the J end lost 8 bases, and 6 bases lay between the germline ends.

This clone was detected only a few times. The CDR3 end lies 3 residues beyond the end of the read and is filled in from the germline J gene. The chain recombines TRBV7-9 with TRBJ2-5, with D possibly TRBD1 on 6 matching bases. Germline V gene sequence: CDR1 SEHNR, CDR2 FQNEAQ (reference sequence). Deletions cut 5 bases from V and 2 bases from J, with 12 bases between. CDR3 length: 14 residues. The CDR3 loop reads CASSHWTVQETQYF. CDR3 DNA (partial): TGTGCCAGCAGCCACTGGACAGTACAAGAGACC.

As regards this clone: The CDR3 extends 3 residues past the end of the read, so its final part is completed from the germline J gene. V usage is TRBV7-2 and J usage is TRBJ2-5, with D possibly matching TRBD2 (7 bases). The CDR3 has 15 residues. V gave up 1 base and J gave up 3 bases, with 12 bases separating them. CDR1 SGHTA and CDR2 FQGNSA come from the germline V gene. CDR3 residues: CASSLGGGHEETQYF. CDR3 DNA (partial): TGTGCCAGCAGCTTAGGGGGGGGACATGAAGAGACC.

A note on this clone: The CDR3 is cut off 3 residues early in the read; its end comes from the germline J gene. The chain combines TRBV7-2 with TRBJ2-5; D uncertain. CDR3 length equals 14 residues. Germline-derived CDR1 and CDR2 are SGHTA and FQGNSA. The V gene lost 1 base and the J gene lost 2 bases, with 8 bases spanning the gap. CDR3 protein: CASSLDHSQETQYF. The covered CDR3 bases are TGTGCCAGCAGCTTAGATCACTCACAAGAGACC.

In its sample, this clone was seen a few times. Read sequence stops 3 residues before the CDR3 end, and the germline J gene provides the missing end. The chain has TRBV19 and TRBJ2-7, with 7 bases fitting TRBD1. V lost 8 bases to trimming and J lost 5 bases; unmatched junction nucleotides: 12. The CDR3 covers 14 residues. Germline V CDR1 and CDR2: LNHDA, SQIVND (reference sequence). The CDR3 sequence is CASSEGAGVNEQYF. CDR3 DNA, as far as it was read: TGTGCCAGTTCCGAGGGGGCAGGGGTTAACGAG. The variable domain in full, with the rest retrieved from reference TRBV19 and TRBJ2-7, is DGGITQSPKYLFRKEGQNVTLSCEQNLNHDAMYWYRQDPGQGLRLIYYSQIVNDFQKGDIAEGYSVSREKKESFPLTVTSAQKNPTAFYLCASSEGAGVNEQYFGPGTRLTVT.

A note on this clone: The CDR3 is cut off 3 residues early in the read; its end comes from the germline J gene. The chain uses TRBV19 and TRBJ2-4; 8 nucleotides align to TRBD1. Per the germline V gene, CDR1 is LNHDA and CDR2 is SQIVND (reference sequence). V shed 4 bases and J 3 bases; nucleotides not matched to a gene: 5. This CDR3 spans 15 amino acids. Partial CDR3 DNA: TGTGCCAGTAGTACCCCCGGGACAGGCAAAAACATT. Translation gives CASSTPGTGKNI. The entire CDR3 protein is CASSTPGTGKNIQYF.

In this sample, this clone turned up a few times. The read is 3 residues too short to cover the CDR3 end, so that end is filled in from the germline J gene. The chain couples TRBV19 to TRBJ1-2; 9 bases are shared with TRBD1. The germline V gene encodes CDR1 LNHDA and CDR2 SQIVND (reference sequence). V trimming: 6 bases; J trimming: 4 bases; junction bases outside the gene matches: 3. This CDR3 contains 13 residues. The CDR3 bases that were read are TGTGCCAGTAGCACAGGGGGCCCCTATGGC. The encoded protein is CASSTGGPYG. The whole CDR3 protein is CASSTGGPYGYTF.

This chain's CDR3 is CASLTDPKSGYTF. Partial CDR3 DNA: TGTGCCAGCTTGACAGATCCTAAGAGCGGC. The chain carries TRBV18 and TRBJ1-2; TRBD1 might be the D (5 bases). The read halts 3 residues ahead of the CDR3 end, with the missing end drawn from the germline J gene. CDR1 and CDR2 (germline): KGHSH, LQKENI. The CDR3 spans 13 residues.

This clone was counted between two and nine times. The CDR3 end falls 3 residues outside the read, so it is completed with the germline J gene. The chain couples TRBV7-9 to TRBJ2-5; D not certain. From germline, CDR1 is SEHNR and CDR2 FQNEAQ (reference sequence). V lost 4 bases to trimming and J lost 7 bases, with 13 bases between them. The CDR3 sequence is 13 residues long. The DNA read from the CDR3 is TGTGCCAGCAGCTCTGATTTCTACGGGACC. It yields the protein CASSSDFYGT. The complete CDR3 sequence is CASSSDFYGTQYF.

A few counts support this clone. The read is 3 residues too short to cover the CDR3 end, so that end is filled in from the germline J gene. The V call is TRBV7-8, the J call TRBJ2-2, with a weak D call TRBD2 (6 bases). V lost 0 bases and J lost 1, with 9 bases in between. The germline CDR1 and CDR2 sequences are SGHVS and FQNEAQ. This CDR3 has 16 amino acids. The CDR3 bases that were read are TGTGCCAGCAGCTTAGCCGCCGGGGGGAACACCGGGGAG. Translating it yields CASSLAAGGNTGE. The CDR3 in its entirety is CASSLAAGGNTGELFF.

A note on this clone: The read ends 3 residues before the CDR3 terminus; that terminus is restored from the germline J gene. The J gene is TRBJ2-7, the V gene TRBV7-2, with no clear D. V shed 0 bases and J shed 2 bases, with 5 bases lying between them. The germline V gene encodes CDR1 SGHTA and CDR2 FQGNSA. CDR3 length equals 13 residues. The CDR3 bases that were read are TGTGCCAGCAGCTTAGCTCAAACCTACGAG. Amino acids: CASSLAQTYE. The whole CDR3 sequence reads CASSLAQTYEQYF.

This clone was found a few times. The DNA read from the CDR3 is TGTGCAAGTCGCTTAGCTGTCTATCCCCCATATAATGAG. This gives the protein CASRLAVYPPYNE. The full CDR3 is CASRLAVYPPYNEQFF. The chain links TRBV7-2 to TRBJ2-1, with D hard to call. The CDR3 end lies 3 residues beyond the end of the read and is filled in from the germline J gene. The CDR3 runs to 16 residues. Germline values: CDR1 SGHTA, CDR2 FQGNSA.